The TCR beta chain under discussion was sequenced for a study of T cell changes during pregnancy in multiple sclerosis. Using immunoSEQ multiplex PCR, the repertoire was profiled, and TCRdb retains in-frame clones only, with some absent. In the table there are 30,000 to 45,000 clones, 88% of which are singletons. This CDR3 spans 15 amino acids. Germline trimming cut 0 bases from V and 0 bases from J; bases unmatched to any gene: 1. Germline V lookup: CDR1 SGHNT, CDR2 YYREEE (reference sequence). This sequence joins TRBV5-4 and TRBJ2-7; 9 bases are shared with TRBD2. The receptor was derived from a female donor with multiple sclerosis, enrolled in a pregnancy study. This sample comprised CD4+ T cells from peripheral blood mononuclear cells, obtained before pregnancy. The CDR3 spells CASSLGTSDSYEQYF. CDR3 coding DNA: TGTGCCAGCAGCTTGGGGACTAGCGACTCCTACGAGCAGTACTTC.